This TCR beta chain is from a study of T cells after yellow fever vaccination (dated by TCRdb to about 2019). Background for the entire study: Libraries from fractions with low cell numbers were prepared with the SMART-Seq v4 Ultra Low Input RNA kit. Blood was drawn at multiple timepoints before and after primary and secondary immunization, with bulk PBMC replicates and cell subsets isolated. Bulk TCR alpha and beta repertoires were sequenced longitudinally to track T-cell clones before and after primary and booster YFV17D yellow fever vaccination. Two healthy male donors made up the cohort, one aged 18 to 30 years and the other aged 30 to 40 years.

The CDR3 has 14 amino acids, counting the end cysteine and phenylalanine. CDR3 DNA only is kept here, 42 bases in frame from base 1. V is clipped by 5 bases and J by 7 bases, and the sequence between their germline boundaries is 15 bases long. Sequences SGHTA (CDR1) and FQGNSA (CDR2) are obtained from the germline V gene. The paper's findings and limits, for the study overall: A small share of clonotypes occurred in both CD4 and CD8 compartments, likely arising from convergent recombination. Compared with the primary T-cell response, the secondary T-cell response was weaker but faster, peaking on day 5 rather than day 15. After the booster, most clones that had expanded after primary vaccination were detected again (roughly 96% of CD4 and over 75% of CD8), suggesting broad maintenance of memory. The study included only two donors, which limits how far the findings can be generalized. Computational filtering was required because FACS-sorted repertoires could contain abundant contaminating clonotypes from the bulk population.

The intended sense of this specimen's treatment or condition label: live attenuated yellow fever vaccine strain. A standard Ficoll-Paque protocol was used to isolate PBMCs from peripheral blood. CD4 and CD8 T-cell fractions were isolated with Dynabeads CD4 and CD8 positive selection kits. TriZol was used to extract RNA from bulk PBMCs, CD4 and CD8 fractions, and dextramer-positive and dextramer-negative fractions. The sequencer was an Illumina NovaSeq 6000. TCR cDNA was synthesized by 5'RACE template switching, which introduced a universal primer site and unique molecular identifiers. cDNA synthesis was primed from both the TCR alpha and TCR beta constant segments. Library amplification involved two PCR steps, and the second step added sample barcodes and sequencing adapters. Sequencing of the libraries was done on either Illumina HiSeq 2500 (2x100 bp) or NovaSeq (2x150 bp). Per the source publication's procedure: Reads were demultiplexed and collapsed into UMI consensus sequences with MIGEC, and V(D)J alignment was performed with MiXCR. Vaccine-responding clonotypes were identified with edgeR using replicate PBMC samples, with FDR below 0.01 and a log2 fold change above 5 up to day 15 being required. Each bulk clonotype received a CD4 or CD8 identity based on whether the sequenced CD4 or CD8 repertoire contained that clonotype at higher abundance. TCRdb handled the public reads itself, with Q25 trimming in fastp and clone calling in MiXCR, and kept productive beta chains. Merged by CDR3 protein, the rows form single entries marked with the most common genes and DNA. The authors' filters were not applied to this entry. In this sample the table shows a few hundred thousand distinct CDR3 sequences, about 5.2% of which occur a single time. The ten largest account for roughly 3.4% of the sample.

As regards this clonotype: The antigen it recognizes is unknown. The sample holds no much larger clone one base away, and base qualities are not on file.

Rearrangement joined TRBV7-2 to TRBJ2-4; the D gene could be TRBD1 or TRBD2, each one agreeing over 6 bases. This sequence originates from a man younger than 30 who received the YFV17D yellow fever vaccine. The sequences come from CD4+ T cells sorted from PBMCs, collected on the day of the yellow fever booster vaccination. The nucleotides are TGTGCCAGCAGCGGGGAGGCAGGGGTGAACATTCAGTACTTC. It translates to CASSGEAGVNIQYF.